This T cell receptor beta chain emerged from a study of blood T cell repertoires in COVID-19. Across the study: Samples came from the United States, Italy and Spain, spanning acute and convalescent COVID-19. In each case, the material was cDNA or gDNA derived from T cells, B-cell-depleted T cells, or PBMCs.

The study assigned cohorts using participant-reported clinical history. Symptom resolution, clearance, or two negative PCRs marked the recovered donors of Cohort 3. The CDR3 spans 18 residues. Germline V CDR1 and CDR2: LNHNV, YYDKDF (reference sequence). J lost 2 bases, V lost 0 bases, and 5 bases had no gene match. Produced via immunoSEQ multiplex PCR; TCRdb's table is partial and in-frame only. The sample lists about 190,000 clones, roughly 82% seen once, with over 7% in the top ten. The TCR comes from a woman in her twenties or thirties who had recovered from COVID-19. V is TRBV15 and J is TRBJ2-3; 13 nucleotides line up with TRBD2. Sequencing input: PBMCs or T cells enriched from blood (not recorded which). The CDR3 reads CATSRERGTSGNTDTQYF. CDR3 in DNA: TGTGCCACCAGCAGAGAGAGAGGGACTAGCGGGAACACAGATACGCAGTATTTT. Together with reference TRBV15 and TRBJ2-3, the CDR3 gives the full variable domain: DAMVIQNPRYQVTQFGKPVTLSCSQTLNHNVMYWYQQKSSQAPKLLFHYYDKDFNNEADTPDNFQSRRPNTSFCFLDIRSPGLGDTAMYLCATSRERGTSGNTDTQYFGPGTRLTVL.